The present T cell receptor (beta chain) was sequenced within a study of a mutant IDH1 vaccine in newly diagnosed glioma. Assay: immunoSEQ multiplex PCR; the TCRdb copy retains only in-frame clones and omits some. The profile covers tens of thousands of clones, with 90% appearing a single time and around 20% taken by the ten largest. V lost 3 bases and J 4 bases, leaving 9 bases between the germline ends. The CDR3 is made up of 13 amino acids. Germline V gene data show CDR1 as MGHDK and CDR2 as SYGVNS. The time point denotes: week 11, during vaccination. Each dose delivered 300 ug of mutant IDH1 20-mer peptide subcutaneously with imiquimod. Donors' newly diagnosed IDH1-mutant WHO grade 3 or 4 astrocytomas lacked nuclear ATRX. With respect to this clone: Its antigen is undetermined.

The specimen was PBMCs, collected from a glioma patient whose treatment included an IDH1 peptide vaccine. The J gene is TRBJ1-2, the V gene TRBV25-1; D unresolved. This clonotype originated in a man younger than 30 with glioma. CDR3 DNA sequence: TGTGCCAGCAGTGAGAGACGGGGCTATGGCTACACCTTC. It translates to CASSERRGYGYTF.